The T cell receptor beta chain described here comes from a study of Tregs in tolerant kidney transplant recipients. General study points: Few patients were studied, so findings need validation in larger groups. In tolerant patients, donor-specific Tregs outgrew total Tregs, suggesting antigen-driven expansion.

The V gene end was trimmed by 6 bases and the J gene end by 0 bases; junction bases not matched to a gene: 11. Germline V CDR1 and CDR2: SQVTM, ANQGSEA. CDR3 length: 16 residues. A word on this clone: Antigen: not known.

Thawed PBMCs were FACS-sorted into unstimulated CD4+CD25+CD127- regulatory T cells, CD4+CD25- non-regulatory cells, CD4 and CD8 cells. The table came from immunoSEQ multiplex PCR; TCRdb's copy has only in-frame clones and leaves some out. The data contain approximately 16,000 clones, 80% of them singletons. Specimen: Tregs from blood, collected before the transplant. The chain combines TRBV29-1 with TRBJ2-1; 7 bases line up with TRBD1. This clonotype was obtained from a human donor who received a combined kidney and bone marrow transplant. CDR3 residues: CSVEEGGGFSYNEQFF. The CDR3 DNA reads TGCAGCGTCGAGGAAGGGGGCGGGTTCTCCTACAATGAGCAGTTCTTC.